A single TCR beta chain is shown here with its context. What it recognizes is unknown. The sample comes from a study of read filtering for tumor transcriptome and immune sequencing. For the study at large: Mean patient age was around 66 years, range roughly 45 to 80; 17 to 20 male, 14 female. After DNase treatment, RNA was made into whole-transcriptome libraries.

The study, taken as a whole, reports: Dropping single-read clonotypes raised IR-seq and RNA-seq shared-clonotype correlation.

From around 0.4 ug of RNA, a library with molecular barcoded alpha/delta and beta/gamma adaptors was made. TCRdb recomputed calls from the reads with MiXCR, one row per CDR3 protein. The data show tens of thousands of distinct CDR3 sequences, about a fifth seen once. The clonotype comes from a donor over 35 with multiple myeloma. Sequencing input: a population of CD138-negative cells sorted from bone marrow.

The CDR3 reads CASTPSGYQPQHF. CDR3 in DNA: TGTGCCAGCACCCCATCGGGGTATCAGCCCCAGCATTTT. The chain links TRBV6-2 or TRBV6-3 to TRBJ1-5, with D uncertain. CDR1 is MNHEY, CDR2 SVGEGT, per germline. The V end was cut by 7 bases, the J end by 5 bases, with 12 bases between. There are 13 residues in the CDR3.